Detailed here is one T cell receptor (beta chain). Clones were sequenced by immunoSEQ multiplex PCR, and TCRdb holds only the in-frame ones, with some missing. Here the sample spans tens of thousands of clones, 90% being singletons. This entry belongs to a study of T cell changes during pregnancy in multiple sclerosis. This CDR3 spans 15 amino acids. Germline V CDR1 and CDR2: SGHTA, FQGNSA. The ends were cut back, 5 bases at V and 0 bases at J, with 11 bases in the middle. The rearrangement links TRBV7-2 to TRBJ2-1, with D maybe TRBD2 (6 bases). This sequence originates from a female donor in good health, enrolled as a control in a pregnancy study. The material was CD4+ T cells from peripheral blood mononuclear cells, obtained in the first trimester of pregnancy. As DNA, the CDR3 is TGTGCCAGCAGCGGGGGGACTGGCTCCTACAATGAGCAGTTCTTC. Residues: CASSGGTGSYNEQFF.